One TCR beta chain is described in this entry. This sample was included in a study of shared clonotypes between healthy human individuals. CD45RO negativity and positive selection for CCR7 defined naive CD8 cells, a population that excluded terminally differentiated effector memory CD45RA+ cells. The table came from immunoSEQ multiplex PCR; TCRdb's copy has only in-frame clones and leaves some out. The table shows about 2,200,000 clones, with about 92% occurring only once. The CDR3 is made up of 14 amino acids. Germline V gene sequence: CDR1 MNHEY, CDR2 SMNVEV (reference sequence). Between the trimmed V and J ends, which lost 3 bases and 4 bases, there was a span of 10 bases.

What was sequenced was naive CD8+ T cells from PBMCs. The clonotype comes from a young man in good health. Some clones in this sample may be carry-over from other donors' samples. V usage is TRBV27 and J usage is TRBJ2-1; D possibly corresponds to TRBD2 (5 bases). Here the CDR3 DNA reads TGTGCCAGCAGTTTCTATCGGGGTTACAATGAGCAGTTCTTC. Translating it yields CASSFYRGYNEQFF.